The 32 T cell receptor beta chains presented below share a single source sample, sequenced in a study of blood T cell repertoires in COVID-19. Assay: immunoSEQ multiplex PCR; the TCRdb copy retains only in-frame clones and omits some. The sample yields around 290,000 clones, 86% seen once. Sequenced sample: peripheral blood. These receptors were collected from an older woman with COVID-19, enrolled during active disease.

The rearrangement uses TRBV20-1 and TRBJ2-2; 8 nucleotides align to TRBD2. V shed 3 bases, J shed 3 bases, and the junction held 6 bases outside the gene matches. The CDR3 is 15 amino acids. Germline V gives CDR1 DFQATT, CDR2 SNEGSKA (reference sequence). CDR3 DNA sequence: TGCAGTGCTAGTGCGGGGGGCTTATACACCGGGGAGCTGTTTTTT. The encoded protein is CSASAGGLYTGELFF.

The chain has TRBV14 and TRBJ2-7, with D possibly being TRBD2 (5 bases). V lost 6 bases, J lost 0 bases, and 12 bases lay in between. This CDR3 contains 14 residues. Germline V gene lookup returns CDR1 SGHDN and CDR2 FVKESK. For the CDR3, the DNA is TGTGCCAGCAGTCAGTCGGGGAACTCCTACGAGCAGTACTTC. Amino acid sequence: CASSQSGNSYEQYF. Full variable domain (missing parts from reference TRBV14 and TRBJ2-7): EAGVTQFPSHSVIEKGQTVTLRCDPISGHDNLYWYRRVMGKEIKFLLHFVKESKQDESGMPNNRFLAERTGGTYSTLKVQPAELEDSGVYFCASSQSGNSYEQYFGPGTRLTVT.

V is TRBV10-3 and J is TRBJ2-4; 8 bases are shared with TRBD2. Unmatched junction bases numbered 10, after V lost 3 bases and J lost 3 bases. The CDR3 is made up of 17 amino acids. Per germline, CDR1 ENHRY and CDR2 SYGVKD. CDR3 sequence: CAISDPTGGEDKNIQYF. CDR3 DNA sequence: TGTGCCATCAGTGACCCTACGGGGGGGGAGGACAAAAACATTCAGTACTTC.

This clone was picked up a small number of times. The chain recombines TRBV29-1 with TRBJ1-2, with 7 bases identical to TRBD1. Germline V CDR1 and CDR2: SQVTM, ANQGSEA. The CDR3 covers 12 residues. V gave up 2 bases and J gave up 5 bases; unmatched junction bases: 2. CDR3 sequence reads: CSVESGGYGYTF. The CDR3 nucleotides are TGCAGCGTTGAATCAGGGGGTTATGGCTACACCTTC.

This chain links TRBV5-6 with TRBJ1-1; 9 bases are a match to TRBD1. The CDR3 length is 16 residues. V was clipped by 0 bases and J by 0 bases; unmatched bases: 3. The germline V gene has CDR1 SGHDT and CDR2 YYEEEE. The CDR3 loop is CASSLDRGLMNTEAFF. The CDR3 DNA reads TGTGCCAGCAGCTTGGACAGGGGGCTTATGAACACTGAAGCTTTCTTT.

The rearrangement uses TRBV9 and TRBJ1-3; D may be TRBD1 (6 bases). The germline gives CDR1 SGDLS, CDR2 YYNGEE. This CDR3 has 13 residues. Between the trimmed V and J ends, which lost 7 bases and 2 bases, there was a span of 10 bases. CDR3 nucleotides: TGTGCCAGCGGCCGGACAGCTGGAAACACCATATATTTT. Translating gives CASGRTAGNTIYF.

CDR3 protein: CASSSRQDYGYTF. CDR3 DNA: TGTGCCAGCAGCTCTCGACAGGACTATGGCTACACCTTC. The chain couples TRBV3-1 (or the pseudogene TRBV3-2) to TRBJ1-2; D perhaps matches TRBD1 (6 bases). Germline CDR1 LGHDT, CDR2 YNNKEL (reference sequence). CDR3 size: 13 residues. Trimming took off 5 bases at V and 3 bases at J, with 10 bases between the two ends.

The CDR3 DNA reads as TGTGCCAGCCAAGACCTAGGCAGAGACACCGGGGAGCTGTTTTTT. This encodes CASQDLGRDTGELFF. The chain uses TRBV6-5 and TRBJ2-2; the D is unclear. The CDR3 runs to 15 residues. Germline CDR1 reads MNHEY; CDR2 reads SVGAGI. Trimming pared 8 bases from V and 3 bases from J, leaving 16 bases between.

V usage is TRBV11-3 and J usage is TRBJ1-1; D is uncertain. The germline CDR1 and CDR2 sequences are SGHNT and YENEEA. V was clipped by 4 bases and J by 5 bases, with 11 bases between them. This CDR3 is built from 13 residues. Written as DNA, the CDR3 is TGTGCCAGCAGCTCGGGGATTGGGACTGAAGCTTTCTTT. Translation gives CASSSGIGTEAFF.

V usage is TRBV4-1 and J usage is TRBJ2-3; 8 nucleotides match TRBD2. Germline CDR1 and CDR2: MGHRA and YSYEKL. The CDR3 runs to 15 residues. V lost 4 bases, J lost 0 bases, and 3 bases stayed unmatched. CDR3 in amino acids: CASSPLAVSTDTQYF. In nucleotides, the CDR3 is TGCGCCAGCAGCCCACTAGCGGTCAGCACAGATACGCAGTATTTT.

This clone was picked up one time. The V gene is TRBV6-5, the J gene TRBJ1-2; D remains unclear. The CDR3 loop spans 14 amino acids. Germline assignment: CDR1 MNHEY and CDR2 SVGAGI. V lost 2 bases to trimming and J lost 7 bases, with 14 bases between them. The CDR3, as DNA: TGTGCCAGCAGTTACCGGGGTGGTCATGGTGGCTACACCTTC. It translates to CASSYRGGHGGYTF.

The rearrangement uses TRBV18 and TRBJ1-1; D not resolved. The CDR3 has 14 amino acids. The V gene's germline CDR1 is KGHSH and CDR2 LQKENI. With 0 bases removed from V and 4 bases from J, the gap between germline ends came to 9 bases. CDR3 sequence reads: CASSPPLVGTEAFF. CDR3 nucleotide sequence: TGTGCCAGCTCACCACCGTTGGTCGGCACTGAAGCTTTCTTT.

The CDR3 here is CASSPRQGTGEKLFF. The CDR3 bases are TGTGCCAGCAGCCCTAGACAGGGGACGGGTGAAAAACTGTTTTTT. The chain has TRBV28 and TRBJ1-4; 8 bases match TRBD1. V was pared by 6 bases and J by 7 bases, with 10 bases of the junction left unmatched. The CDR3 is 15 amino acids. Germline CDR1 reads MDHEN; CDR2 reads SYDVKM.

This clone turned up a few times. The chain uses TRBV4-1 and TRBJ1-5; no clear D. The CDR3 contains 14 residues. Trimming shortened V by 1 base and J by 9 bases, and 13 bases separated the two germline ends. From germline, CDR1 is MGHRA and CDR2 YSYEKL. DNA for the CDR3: TGCGCCAGCAGCCAAGGGGTGTGGGCTGGGCCCCAGCATTTT. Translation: CASSQGVWAGPQHF.

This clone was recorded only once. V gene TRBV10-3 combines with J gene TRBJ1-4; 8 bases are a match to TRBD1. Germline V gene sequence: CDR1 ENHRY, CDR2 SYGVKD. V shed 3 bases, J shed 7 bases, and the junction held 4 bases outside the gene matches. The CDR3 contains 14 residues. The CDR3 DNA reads TGTGCCATCAGTGACACAGGGGGTAGTGAAAAACTGTTTTTT. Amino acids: CAISDTGGSEKLFF.

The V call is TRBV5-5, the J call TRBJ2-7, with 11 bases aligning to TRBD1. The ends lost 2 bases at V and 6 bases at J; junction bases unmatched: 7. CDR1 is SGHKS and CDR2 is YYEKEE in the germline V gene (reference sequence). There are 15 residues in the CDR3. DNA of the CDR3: TGTGCCAGCAGCTTTGCCCGGACAGGGGGCTCCGAGCAGTACTTC. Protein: CASSFARTGGSEQYF.

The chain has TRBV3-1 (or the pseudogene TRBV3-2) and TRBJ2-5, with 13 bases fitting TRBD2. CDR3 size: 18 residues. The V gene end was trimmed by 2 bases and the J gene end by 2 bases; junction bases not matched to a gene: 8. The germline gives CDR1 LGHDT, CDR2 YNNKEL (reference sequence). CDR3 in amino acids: CASSQRTSGGLSQETQYF. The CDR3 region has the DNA TGTGCCAGCAGCCAACGGACTAGCGGGGGCCTATCTCAAGAGACCCAGTACTTC.

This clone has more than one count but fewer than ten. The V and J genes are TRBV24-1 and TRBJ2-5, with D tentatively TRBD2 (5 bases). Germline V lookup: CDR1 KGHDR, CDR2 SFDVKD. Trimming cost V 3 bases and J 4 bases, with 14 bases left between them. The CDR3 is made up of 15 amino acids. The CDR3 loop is CATSDPNRGAETQYF. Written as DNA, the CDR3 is TGTGCCACCAGTGATCCGAACCGGGGAGCAGAGACCCAGTACTTC.

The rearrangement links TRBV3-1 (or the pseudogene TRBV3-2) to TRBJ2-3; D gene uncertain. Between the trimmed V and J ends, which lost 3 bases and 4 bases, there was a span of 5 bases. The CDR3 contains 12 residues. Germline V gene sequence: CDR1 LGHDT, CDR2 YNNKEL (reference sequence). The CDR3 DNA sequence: TGTGCCAGCAGCCATCGGTCAGATACGCAGTATTTT. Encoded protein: CASSHRSDTQYF.

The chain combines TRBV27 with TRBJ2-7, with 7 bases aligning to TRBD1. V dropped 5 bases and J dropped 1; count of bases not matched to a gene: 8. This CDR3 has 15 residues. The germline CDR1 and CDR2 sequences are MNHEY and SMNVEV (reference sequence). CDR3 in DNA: TGTGCCAGCAGTCTCCGACAGGGACGGTCCTACGAGCAGTACTTC. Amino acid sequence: CASSLRQGRSYEQYF.

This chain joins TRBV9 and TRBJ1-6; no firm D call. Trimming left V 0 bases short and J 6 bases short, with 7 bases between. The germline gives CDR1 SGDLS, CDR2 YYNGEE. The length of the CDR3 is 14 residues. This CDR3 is CASSVAQSNSPLHF. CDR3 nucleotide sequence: TGTGCCAGCAGCGTAGCACAAAGTAATTCACCCCTCCACTTT.

The CDR3 here is CASRAGVGYEQYF. CDR3 coding DNA: TGCGCCAGCAGGGCAGGGGTGGGATACGAGCAGTACTTC. The V gene is TRBV5-1, the J gene TRBJ2-7; the D gene is possibly TRBD1 (6 bases). The germline gives CDR1 SGHRS, CDR2 YFSETQ. The CDR3 totals 13 residues. Trimming cost V 5 bases and J 4 bases, with 13 bases left between them.

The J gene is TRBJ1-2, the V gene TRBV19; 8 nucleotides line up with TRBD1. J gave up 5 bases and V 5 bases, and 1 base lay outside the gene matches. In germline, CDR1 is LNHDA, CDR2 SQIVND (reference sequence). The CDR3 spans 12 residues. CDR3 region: CASSDRGYGYTF. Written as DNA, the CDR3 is TGTGCCAGTAGTGACAGGGGTTATGGCTACACCTTC. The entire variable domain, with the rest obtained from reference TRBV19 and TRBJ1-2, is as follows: DGGITQSPKYLFRKEGQNVTLSCEQNLNHDAMYWYRQDPGQGLRLIYYSQIVNDFQKGDIAEGYSVSREKKESFPLTVTSAQKNPTAFYLCASSDRGYGYTFGSGTRLTVV.

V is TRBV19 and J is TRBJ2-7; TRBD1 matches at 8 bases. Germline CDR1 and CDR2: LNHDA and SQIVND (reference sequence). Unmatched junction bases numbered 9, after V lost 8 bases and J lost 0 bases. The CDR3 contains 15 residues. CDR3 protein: CASRSWTGSSYEQYF. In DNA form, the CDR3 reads TGTGCCAGTCGAAGTTGGACAGGGAGCTCCTACGAGCAGTACTTC.

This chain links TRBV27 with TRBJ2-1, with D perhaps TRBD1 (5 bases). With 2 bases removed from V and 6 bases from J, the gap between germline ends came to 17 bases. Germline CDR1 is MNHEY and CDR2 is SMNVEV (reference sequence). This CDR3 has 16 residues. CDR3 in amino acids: CASSLGADGSRNEQFF. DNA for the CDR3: TGTGCCAGCAGTTTAGGGGCGGACGGCAGTCGCAATGAGCAGTTCTTC.

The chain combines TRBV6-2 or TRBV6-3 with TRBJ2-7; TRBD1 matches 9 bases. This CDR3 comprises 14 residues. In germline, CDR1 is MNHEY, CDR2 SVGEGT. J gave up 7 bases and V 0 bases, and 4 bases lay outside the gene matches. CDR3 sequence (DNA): TGTGCCAGCAGTTACTCAGGGACAGGGAGTGAGCAGTACTTC. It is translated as CASSYSGTGSEQYF.

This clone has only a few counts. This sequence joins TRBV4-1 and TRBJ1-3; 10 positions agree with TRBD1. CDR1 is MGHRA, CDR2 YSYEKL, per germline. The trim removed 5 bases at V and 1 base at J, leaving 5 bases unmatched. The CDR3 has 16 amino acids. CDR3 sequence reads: CASSSGQGGSGNTIYF. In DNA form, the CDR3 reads TGCGCCAGCAGCTCCGGACAGGGGGGTTCTGGAAACACCATATATTTT.

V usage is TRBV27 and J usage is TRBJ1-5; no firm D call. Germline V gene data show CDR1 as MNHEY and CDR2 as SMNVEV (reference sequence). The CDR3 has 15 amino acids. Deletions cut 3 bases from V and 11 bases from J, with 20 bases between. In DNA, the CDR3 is TGTGCCAGCAGTTTGGCCGGCCCCGCCCCCGGAGCCCAGCATTTT. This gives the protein CASSLAGPAPGAQHF.

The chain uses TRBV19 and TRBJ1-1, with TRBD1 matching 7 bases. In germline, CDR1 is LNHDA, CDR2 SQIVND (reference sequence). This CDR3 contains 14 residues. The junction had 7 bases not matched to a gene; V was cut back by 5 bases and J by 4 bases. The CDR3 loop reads CASSLTGEVTEAFF. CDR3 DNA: TGTGCCAGTAGTCTAACAGGGGAGGTCACTGAAGCTTTCTTT.

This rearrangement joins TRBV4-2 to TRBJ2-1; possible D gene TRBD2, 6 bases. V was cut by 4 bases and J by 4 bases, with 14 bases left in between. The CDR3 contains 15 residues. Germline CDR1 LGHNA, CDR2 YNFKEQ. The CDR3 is CASSRTGEPYNEQFF. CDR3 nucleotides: TGTGCCAGCAGCCGAACGGGGGAGCCTTACAATGAGCAGTTCTTC.

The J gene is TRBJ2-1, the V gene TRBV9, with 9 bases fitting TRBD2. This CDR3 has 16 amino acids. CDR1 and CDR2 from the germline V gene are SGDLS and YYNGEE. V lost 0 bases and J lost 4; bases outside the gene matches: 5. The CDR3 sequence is CASSVGGLAGYNEQFF. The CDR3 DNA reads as TGTGCCAGCAGCGTAGGGGGGCTAGCGGGGTACAATGAGCAGTTCTTC.

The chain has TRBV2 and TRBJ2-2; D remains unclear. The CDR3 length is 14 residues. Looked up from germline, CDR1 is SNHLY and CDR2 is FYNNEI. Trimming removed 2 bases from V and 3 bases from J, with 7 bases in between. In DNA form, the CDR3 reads TGTGCCAGCAGTGAATCGGTCCACACCGGGGAGCTGTTTTTT. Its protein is CASSESVHTGELFF.